This record concerns one T cell receptor (beta chain) sequence. Its antigen remains unidentified. The sample belongs to a study of OX40 agonist ivuxolimab in advanced cancers. Study overall: Three patients responded partially, comprising one with hepatocellular carcinoma and two with cutaneous melanoma.

V was cut by 2 bases and J by 1 base, with 14 bases left in between. Germline loops: CDR1 SGHRS, CDR2 YFSETQ. This CDR3 contains 16 residues. The method was immunoSEQ multiplex PCR; TCRdb's version includes in-frame clones alone and lacks a portion of them. The sample shows tens of thousands of clones, more than 80% of them seen only once. Baseline, cycle 4 day 1, and cycle 7 day 1 were the blood sampling points. General study results and limits: The investigators did not determine what antigen specificity the expanded peripheral T cells had. A proportion of nonresponders additionally exhibited low normalized T-cell clonal expansion.

The gene calls are TRBV5-1 and TRBJ2-3; a weak D match, TRBD2 (7 bases). The receptor comes from an adult with an advanced solid tumor such as melanoma, head and neck, liver or kidney cancer. Sample: CD4+ or CD8+ T cells sorted from blood, taken in a trial of the OX40 agonist ivuxolimab. CDR3 amino acids: CASSLGGATRTDTQYF. The CDR3 nucleotides are TGCGCCAGCAGCTTAGGGGGGGCCACGCGCACAGATACGCAGTATTTT.